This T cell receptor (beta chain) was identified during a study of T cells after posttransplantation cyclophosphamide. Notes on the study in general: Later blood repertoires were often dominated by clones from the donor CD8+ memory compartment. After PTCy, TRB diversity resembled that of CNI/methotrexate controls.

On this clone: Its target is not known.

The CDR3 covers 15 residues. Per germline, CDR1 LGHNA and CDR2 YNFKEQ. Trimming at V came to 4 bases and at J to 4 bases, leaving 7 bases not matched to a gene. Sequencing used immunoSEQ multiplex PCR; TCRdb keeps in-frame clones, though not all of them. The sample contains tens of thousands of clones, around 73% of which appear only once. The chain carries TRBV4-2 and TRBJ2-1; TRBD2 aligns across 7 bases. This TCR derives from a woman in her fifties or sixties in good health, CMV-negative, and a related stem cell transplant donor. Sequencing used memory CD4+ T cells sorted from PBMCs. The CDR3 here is CASSPRASGYNEQFF. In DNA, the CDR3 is TGTGCCAGCAGCCCCCGGGCTAGCGGTTACAATGAGCAGTTCTTC.